This T cell receptor (beta chain) appears in the sequencing data of a study of CD8+ T cells in alopecia areata. Study observations and caveats: Within the top 100, expanded CD8+ clones significantly decreased with tofacitinib, as did scalp clonality. Normal-skin resident alphabeta T cells also appear among scalp sample sequences.

V lost 2 bases, J lost 15 bases, and 16 bases lay in between. CDR3 length: 12 residues. Germline V CDR1 and CDR2: GTSNPN, SVGIG (reference sequence). Points on this clone: Its antigen remains unknown.

The treatment denotes: oral pan-JAK inhibitor, 5-10 mg twice daily. It was from alopecia areata patients that lesional scalp punch biopsies and peripheral blood were collected. Extraction and reverse transcription of RNA yielded cDNA as the sequencing template. Assay used: immunoSEQ multiplex PCR; TCRdb lists only in-frame clones, some missing. The sample shows 200,000 to 250,000 clones, about three fifths of them seen only once. The clonotype originates from a human donor with alopecia areata. Source: CD4+ T cells sorted from blood, taken at week 4, from a patient treated with tofacitinib. The rearrangement joins TRBV30 to TRBJ1-4; D possibly corresponds to TRBD1 (5 bases). CDR3 loop: CAWSSSVRGVFF. CDR3 nucleotide sequence: TGTGCCTGGAGTTCCAGCGTCCGGGGGGTGTTTTTT.